The 11 T cell receptor beta chains listed next were all sequenced from one sample in a study of T cell responses to AZD1222 COVID-19 vaccine. TCRdb keeps only in-frame clones here, not all; method: immunoSEQ multiplex PCR. The sample carries 70,000 or so clones, 85% to 90% recorded once. Here the sequenced sample was peripheral blood, taken on day 0 of AZD1222 vaccination. The receptors derive from an adult in good health.

The chain is built from TRBV2 and TRBJ2-7, with 11 bases lining up with TRBD2. With 6 bases clipped from V and 5 bases from J, the junction kept 9 bases outside the gene matches. The CDR3 sequence is 15 residues long. From germline, CDR1 is SNHLY and CDR2 FYNNEI. CDR3 protein: CASRDPSGRRNEQYF. CDR3 DNA: TGTGCCAGCAGGGACCCTAGCGGGAGGAGGAACGAGCAGTACTTC.

The rearrangement joins TRBV27 to TRBJ2-1; 14 nucleotides align to TRBD2. This CDR3 has 19 residues. V lost 5 bases and J lost 6; bases outside the gene matches: 15. Germline CDR1 and CDR2: MNHEY and SMNVEV (reference sequence). The CDR3 DNA follows: TGTGCCAGCAGTGGCTTCGGACTAGCGGGAGGAATTCCCATCAATGAGCAGTTCTTC. Protein: CASSGFGLAGGIPINEQFF.

This sequence joins TRBV13 and TRBJ2-3; TRBD1 matches at 7 bases. CDR1 and CDR2 (germline): PRHDT, FYEKMQ (reference sequence). Trimming removed 2 bases from V and 4 bases from J; junction bases left unmatched: 3. The CDR3 is 14 residues long. Written as DNA, the CDR3 is TGTGCCAGCAGCTTACTACAGGGGTCAGATACGCAGTATTTT. This codes for CASSLLQGSDTQYF.

The chain couples TRBV25-1 to TRBJ2-5; 7 nucleotides agree with TRBD1. J was trimmed by 5 bases and V by 3 bases; bases with no gene match: 12. This CDR3 has 16 residues. Germline V gene data show CDR1 as MGHDK and CDR2 as SYGVNS. Written as DNA, the CDR3 is TGTGCCAGCAGTGATAACTTTGACAGGGTCGATGAGACCCAGTACTTC. This translates into CASSDNFDRVDETQYF.

The chain employs TRBV19 and TRBJ1-5; unclear D gene. CDR1 and CDR2 (germline): LNHDA, SQIVND (reference sequence). The CDR3 runs to 13 residues. Trimming pared 9 bases from V and 5 bases from J, leaving 14 bases between. CDR3 in amino acids: CASNRQTYQPQHF. DNA of the CDR3: TGTGCCAGCAATCGACAAACCTATCAGCCCCAGCATTTT.

V is TRBV2 and J is TRBJ1-2; TRBD1 matches at 8 bases. CDR1 is SNHLY, CDR2 FYNNEI, per germline. The CDR3 totals 14 residues. Losses at the gene ends were 4 bases for V and 3 bases for J; bases not matched to a gene: 4. The CDR3 DNA follows: TGTGCCAGCAGTGTCGACAGGGGATACTATGGCTACACCTTC. This translates into CASSVDRGYYGYTF.

This clone appeared a single time. The chain joins TRBV27 to TRBJ2-3, with TRBD1 matching 8 bases. The V gene end was trimmed by 0 bases and the J gene end by 3 bases; junction bases not matched to a gene: 5. CDR3 length equals 16 residues. The germline V gene has CDR1 MNHEY and CDR2 SMNVEV (reference sequence). The CDR3 DNA is TGTGCCAGCAGTTTATCGATCCAGGGGGCAACAGATACGCAGTATTTT. It yields the protein CASSLSIQGATDTQYF.

This CDR3 reads CASSLGDRGADTQYF. As DNA, the CDR3 is TGTGCCAGCAGCTTAGGGGACAGGGGCGCAGATACGCAGTATTTT. This chain connects TRBV7-8 to TRBJ2-3, with TRBD1 matching 10 bases. Germline CDR1 and CDR2: SGHVS and FQNEAQ. Trimming took 1 base from V and 4 from J; bases not matched to a gene: 2. The CDR3 contains 15 residues. Complete variable domain (other parts from reference TRBV7-8 and TRBJ2-3): GAGVSQSPRYKVAKRGQDVALRCDPISGHVSLFWYQQALGQGPEFLTYFQNEAQLDKSGLPSDRFFAERPEGSVSTLKIQRTQQEDSAVYLCASSLGDRGADTQYFGPGTRLTVL.

This clone has only one observation. This chain connects TRBV9 to TRBJ2-3; no firm D call. The V gene's germline CDR1 is SGDLS and CDR2 YYNGEE. Trimming shortened V by 4 bases and J by 3 bases, and 15 bases separated the two germline ends. The CDR3 is made up of 15 amino acids. The CDR3 loop reads CASSPLGQKTDTQYF. CDR3 bases: TGTGCCAGCAGCCCTCTCGGGCAGAAAACAGATACGCAGTATTTT.

This chain uses TRBV6-1 with TRBJ1-5; D uncertain. Germline assignment: CDR1 MNHNS and CDR2 SASEGT. V shed 3 bases and J shed 3 bases, with 6 bases lying between them. This CDR3 has 13 amino acids. CDR3 sequence reads: CASSDRFNQPQHF. The CDR3 nucleotides are TGTGCCAGCAGTGACAGGTTCAATCAGCCCCAGCATTTT.

V gene TRBV5-1 combines with J gene TRBJ2-2; 9 bases are a match to TRBD2. CDR1 is SGHRS and CDR2 is YFSETQ in the germline V gene. V was pared by 4 bases and J by 6 bases, with 7 bases of the junction left unmatched. CDR3 length: 15 residues. CDR3 bases: TGCGCCAGCAGCATTAGCGGGAGTGTCGCCGGGGAGCTGTTTTTT. Translating it yields CASSISGSVAGELFF. Drawing the rest from reference TRBV5-1 and TRBJ2-2, the complete variable domain is KAGVTQTPRYLIKTRGQQVTLSCSPISGHRSVSWYQQTPGQGLQFLFEYFSETQRNKGNFPGRFSGRQFSNSRSEMNVSTLELGDSALYLCASSISGSVAGELFFGEGSRLTVL.